This entry features one T cell receptor (beta chain) sequence. The antigen is not known. These data originate in a study of blood T cells in healthy people across ages. Study outcomes and limitations: Naive T cell percentage and TCR beta diversity correlated strongly.

The authors ran a second PCR of roughly 6 to 12 cycles using a sample-barcoded 5' primer and a J-beta primer mix. In TCRdb, the 5' RACE reads were re-called with MiXCR into one record per CDR3 protein. The sample lists roughly 800,000 distinct CDR3 sequences; around 25% were seen once. Each donor had roughly 10 milliliters of peripheral blood drawn. Per-sample yields of isolated PBMCs were at least 6 million. The CDR3 runs to 13 residues. Germline V CDR1 and CDR2: MNHEY, SVGAGI. These records were also assigned to another study, of T cells of mothers and their children.

J is TRBJ2-5 and V is TRBV6-5; weak D call: TRBD2 (6 bases). The DNA matches TRBJ2-7 better at its end, which makes the J call doubtful. The receptor was isolated from a boy between 10 and 17 years old in good health. Sequenced: blood. Here the CDR3 reads CASSRDFFYEQYF. CDR3 DNA sequence: TGTGCCAGCAGCCGGGACTTCTTCTACGAGCAGTACTTC.